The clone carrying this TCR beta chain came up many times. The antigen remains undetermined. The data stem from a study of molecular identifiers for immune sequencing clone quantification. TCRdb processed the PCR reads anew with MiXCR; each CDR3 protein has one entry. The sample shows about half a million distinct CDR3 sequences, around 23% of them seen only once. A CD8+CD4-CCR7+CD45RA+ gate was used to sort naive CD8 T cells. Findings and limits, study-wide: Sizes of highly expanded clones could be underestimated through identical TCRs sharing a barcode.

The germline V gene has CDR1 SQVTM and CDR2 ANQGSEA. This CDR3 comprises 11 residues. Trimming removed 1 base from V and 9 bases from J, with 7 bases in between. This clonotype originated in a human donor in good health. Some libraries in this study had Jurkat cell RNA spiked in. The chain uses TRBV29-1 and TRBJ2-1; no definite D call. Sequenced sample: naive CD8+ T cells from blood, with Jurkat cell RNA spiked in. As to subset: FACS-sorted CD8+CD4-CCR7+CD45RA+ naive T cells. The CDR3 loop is CSVEAGGEQFF. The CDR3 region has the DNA TGCAGCGTTGAAGCAGGCGGTGAGCAGTTCTTC.